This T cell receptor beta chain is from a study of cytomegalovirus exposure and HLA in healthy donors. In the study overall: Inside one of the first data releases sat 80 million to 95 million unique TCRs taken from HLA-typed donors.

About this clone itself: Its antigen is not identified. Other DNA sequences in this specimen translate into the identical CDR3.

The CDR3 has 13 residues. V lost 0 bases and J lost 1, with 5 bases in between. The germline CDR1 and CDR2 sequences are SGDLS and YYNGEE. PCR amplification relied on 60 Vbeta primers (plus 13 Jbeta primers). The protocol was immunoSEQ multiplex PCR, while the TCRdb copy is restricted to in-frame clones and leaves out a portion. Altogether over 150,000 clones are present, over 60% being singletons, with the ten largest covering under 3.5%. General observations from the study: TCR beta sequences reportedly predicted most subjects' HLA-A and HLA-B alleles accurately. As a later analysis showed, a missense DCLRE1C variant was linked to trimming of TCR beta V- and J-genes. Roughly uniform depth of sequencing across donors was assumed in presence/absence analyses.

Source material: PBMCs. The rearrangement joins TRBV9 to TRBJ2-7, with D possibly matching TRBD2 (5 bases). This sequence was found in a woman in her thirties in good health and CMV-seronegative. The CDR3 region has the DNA TGTGCCAGCAGCGTAGGAGGGTCCTACGAGCAGTACTTC. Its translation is CASSVGGSYEQYF. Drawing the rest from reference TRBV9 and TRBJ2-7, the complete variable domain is DSGVTQTPKHLITATGQRVTLRCSPRSGDLSVYWYQQSLDQGLQFLIQYYNGEERAKGNILERFSAQQFPDLHSELNLSSLELGDSALYFCASSVGGSYEQYFGPGTRLTVT.